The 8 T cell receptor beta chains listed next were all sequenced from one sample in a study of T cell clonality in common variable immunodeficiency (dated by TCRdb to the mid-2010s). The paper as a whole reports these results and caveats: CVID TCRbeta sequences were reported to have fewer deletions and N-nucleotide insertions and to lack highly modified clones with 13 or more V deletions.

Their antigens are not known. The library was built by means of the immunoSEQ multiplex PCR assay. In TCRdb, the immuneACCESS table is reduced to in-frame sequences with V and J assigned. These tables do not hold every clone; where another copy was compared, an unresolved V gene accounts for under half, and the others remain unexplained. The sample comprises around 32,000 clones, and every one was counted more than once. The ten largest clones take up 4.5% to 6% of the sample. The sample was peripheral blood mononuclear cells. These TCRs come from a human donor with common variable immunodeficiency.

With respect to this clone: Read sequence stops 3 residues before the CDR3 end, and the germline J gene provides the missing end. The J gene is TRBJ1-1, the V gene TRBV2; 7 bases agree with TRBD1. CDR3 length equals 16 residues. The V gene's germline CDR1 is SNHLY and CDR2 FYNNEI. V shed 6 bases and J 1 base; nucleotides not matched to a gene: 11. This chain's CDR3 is CASRTGDSLRNTEAFF. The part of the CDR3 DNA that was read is TGTGCCAGCAGGACGGGGGACAGTCTAAGGAACACTGAA.

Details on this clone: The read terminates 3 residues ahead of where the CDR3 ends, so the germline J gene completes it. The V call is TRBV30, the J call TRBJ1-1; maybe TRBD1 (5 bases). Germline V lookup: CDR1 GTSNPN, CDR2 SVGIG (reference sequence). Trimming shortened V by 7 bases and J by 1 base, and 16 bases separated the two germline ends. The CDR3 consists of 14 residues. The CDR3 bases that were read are TGTGCCTCCCAGGGCCTTCAAGAGAACACTGAA. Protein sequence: CASQGLQENTE. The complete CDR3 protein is CASQGLQENTEAFF.

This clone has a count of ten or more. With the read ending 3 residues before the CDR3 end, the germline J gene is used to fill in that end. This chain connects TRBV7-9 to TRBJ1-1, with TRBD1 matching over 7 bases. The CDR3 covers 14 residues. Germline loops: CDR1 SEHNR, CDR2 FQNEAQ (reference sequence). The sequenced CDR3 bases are TGTGCCAGCAGCTTCTCCCCAGGGGGGTTGAAA. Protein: CASSFSPGGLK. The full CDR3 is CASSFSPGGLKAFF.

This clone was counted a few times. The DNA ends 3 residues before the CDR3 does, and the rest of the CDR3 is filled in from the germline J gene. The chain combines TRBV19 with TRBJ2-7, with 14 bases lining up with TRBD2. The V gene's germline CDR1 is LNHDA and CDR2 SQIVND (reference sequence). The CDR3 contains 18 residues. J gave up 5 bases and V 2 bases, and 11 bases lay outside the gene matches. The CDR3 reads CASSINYVGLAGGNEQYF. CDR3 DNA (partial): TGTGCCAGTAGTATAAATTACGTCGGACTAGCGGGGGGTAACGAG.

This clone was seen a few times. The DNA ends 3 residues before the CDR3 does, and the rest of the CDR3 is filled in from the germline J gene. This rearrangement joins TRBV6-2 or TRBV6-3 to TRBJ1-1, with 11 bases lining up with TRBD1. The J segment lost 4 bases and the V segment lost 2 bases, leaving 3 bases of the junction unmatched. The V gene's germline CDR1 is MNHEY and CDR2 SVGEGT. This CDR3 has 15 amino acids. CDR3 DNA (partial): TGTGCCAGCAGTTACAGGGGACAGGGGGGCACTGAA. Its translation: CASSYRGQGGTE. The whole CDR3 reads CASSYRGQGGTEAFF.

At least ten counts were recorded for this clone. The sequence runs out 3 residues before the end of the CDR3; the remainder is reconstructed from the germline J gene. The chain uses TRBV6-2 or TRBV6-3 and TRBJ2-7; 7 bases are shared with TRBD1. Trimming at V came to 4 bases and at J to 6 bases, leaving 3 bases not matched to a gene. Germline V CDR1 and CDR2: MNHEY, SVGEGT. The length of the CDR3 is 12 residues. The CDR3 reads CASSSGTAEQYF. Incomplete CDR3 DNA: TGTGCCAGCAGTTCCGGGACAGCCGAG.

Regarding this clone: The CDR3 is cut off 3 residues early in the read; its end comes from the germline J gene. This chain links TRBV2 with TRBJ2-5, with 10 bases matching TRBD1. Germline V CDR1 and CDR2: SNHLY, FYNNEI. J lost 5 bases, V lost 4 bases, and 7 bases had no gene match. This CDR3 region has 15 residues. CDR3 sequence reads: CASSVRQGAWETQYF. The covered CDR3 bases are TGTGCCAGCAGTGTCCGACAGGGGGCATGGGAGACC.

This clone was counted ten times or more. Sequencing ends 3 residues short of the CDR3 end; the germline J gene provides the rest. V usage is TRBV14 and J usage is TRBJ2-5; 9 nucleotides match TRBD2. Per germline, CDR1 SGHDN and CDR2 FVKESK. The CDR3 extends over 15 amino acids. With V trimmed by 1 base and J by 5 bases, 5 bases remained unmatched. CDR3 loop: CASSQVWTSVETQYF. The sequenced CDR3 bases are TGTGCCAGCAGCCAAGTCTGGACTAGCGTCGAGACC.